The rows below give T cell receptor beta chains drawn from one sample of a study of response to subunit inactivated influenza vaccine. TCRdb itself ran the RT-PCR reads through MiXCR, one entry per CDR3 protein. This repertoire shows roughly 500,000 distinct CDR3 sequences, 15% to 20% found once; its top ten account for less than 4%. The source was CD4+ T cells sorted from PBMCs, collected roughly 24 months after vaccination. The receptors come from a man aged 50 to 69 who received an inactivated influenza vaccine. Both conserved end residues are part of each CDR3. The D gene is left open where the match is weak. Size values are once, few and many counts, or a class for expanded clones, and some rows have none.

cdr3_aa: CASREVVNTGELFF; cdr3_nt: TGCGCCAGCAGAGAGGTCGTAAACACCGGGGAGCTGTTTTTT; v_call: TRBV5-1; j_call: TRBJ2-2; clone_size: NA; d_call: NA
cdr3_aa: CASSLFLAGGPDTDTQYF; cdr3_nt: TGCGCCAGCAGCCTATTTCTAGCGGGAGGGCCTGACACAGATACGCAGTATTTT; v_call: TRBV5-1; j_call: TRBJ2-3; clone_size: NA; d_call: TRBD2
cdr3_aa: CASKLETQYF; cdr3_nt: TGTGCCAGCAAGTTGGAGACCCAGTACTTC; v_call: TRBV2; j_call: TRBJ2-5; clone_size: NA; d_call: NA
cdr3_aa: CSGLARTDTQYF; cdr3_nt: TGCAGTGGACTAGCGAGGACAGATACGCAGTATTTT; v_call: TRBV20-1; j_call: TRBJ2-3; clone_size: many; d_call: TRBD2
cdr3_aa: CASSPPGQGYNEQFF; cdr3_nt: TGTGCCAGCAGTCCCCCGGGACAGGGTTACAATGAGCAGTTCTTC; v_call: TRBV6-1; j_call: TRBJ2-1; clone_size: NA; d_call: TRBD1
cdr3_aa: CASSLEMVGKLFF; cdr3_nt: TGTGCCAGCAGCTTGGAAATGGTAGGAAAACTGTTTTTT; v_call: TRBV5-5; j_call: TRBJ1-4; clone_size: NA; d_call: NA
cdr3_aa: CASRREVAEKLFF; cdr3_nt: TGTGCCAGCAGGCGCGAGGTGGCTGAAAAACTGTTTTTT; v_call: TRBV6-1; j_call: TRBJ1-4; clone_size: NA; d_call: NA
cdr3_aa: CASSYSKGSYEQYF; cdr3_nt: TGTGCCAGCAGTTACTCGAAGGGATCCTACGAGCAGTACTTC; v_call: TRBV6-5; j_call: TRBJ2-7; clone_size: few; d_call: NA
cdr3_aa: CSARGTGSTSNQPQHF; cdr3_nt: TGCAGTGCTAGAGGGACGGGTAGTACTAGCAATCAGCCCCAGCATTTT; v_call: TRBV20-1; j_call: TRBJ1-5; clone_size: NA; d_call: NA
cdr3_aa: CASSIDGPGQGGGETQYF; cdr3_nt: TGTGCCAGTAGTATAGACGGACCGGGACAGGGTGGAGGAGAGACCCAGTACTTC; v_call: TRBV19; j_call: TRBJ2-5; clone_size: NA; d_call: TRBD1
cdr3_aa: CASSLRKGNTIYF; cdr3_nt: TGTGCCAGCAGCTTAAGGAAGGGAAACACCATATATTTT; v_call: TRBV7-9; j_call: TRBJ1-3; clone_size: few; d_call: NA
cdr3_aa: CATSDSGLAGTGELFF; cdr3_nt: TGTGCCACCAGTGATTCTGGGCTAGCGGGGACCGGGGAGCTGTTTTTT; v_call: TRBV24-1; j_call: TRBJ2-2; clone_size: NA; d_call: TRBD2
cdr3_aa: CASMDRALAEAFF; cdr3_nt: TGTGCCAGCATGGACAGGGCTTTGGCTGAAGCTTTCTTT; v_call: TRBV6-1; j_call: TRBJ1-1; clone_size: NA; d_call: TRBD1
cdr3_aa: CSAKTGGPDTAFF; cdr3_nt: TGCAGTGCTAAGACAGGGGGTCCCGATACGGCTTTCTTT; v_call: TRBV20-1; j_call: TRBJ1-1; clone_size: NA; d_call: TRBD1
cdr3_aa: CASSRQTGRDTQYF; cdr3_nt: TGCGCCAGCAGCCGACAGACAGGGCGGGATACGCAGTATTTT; v_call: TRBV4-1; j_call: TRBJ2-3; clone_size: many; d_call: TRBD1
cdr3_aa: CASSEPGQPNTEAFF; cdr3_nt: TGTGCCAGCAGTGAGCCGGGACAGCCGAACACTGAAGCTTTCTTT; v_call: TRBV6-1; j_call: TRBJ1-1; clone_size: few; d_call: TRBD1
cdr3_aa: CAISDKIGDLEKLFF; cdr3_nt: TGTGCCATCAGTGATAAAATAGGGGACTTGGAAAAACTGTTTTTT; v_call: TRBV10-3; j_call: TRBJ1-4; clone_size: NA; d_call: NA
cdr3_aa: CASSPTSGLNGNEQFF; cdr3_nt: TGTGCCAGCTCACCTACTAGCGGGCTAAACGGGAATGAGCAGTTCTTC; v_call: TRBV18; j_call: TRBJ2-1; clone_size: NA; d_call: TRBD2
cdr3_aa: CASSPGTAAQGEQYF; cdr3_nt: TGTGCCAGCAGCCCCGGGACAGCTGCCCAGGGTGAGCAGTACTTC; v_call: TRBV7-2; j_call: TRBJ2-7; clone_size: NA; d_call: TRBD1
cdr3_aa: CASSLLGGATGELFF; cdr3_nt: TGTGCCAGCAGCTTATTAGGGGGCGCGACCGGGGAGCTGTTTTTT; v_call: TRBV7-2; j_call: TRBJ2-2; clone_size: few; d_call: TRBD1
cdr3_aa: CASTEGDGDTEAFF; cdr3_nt: TGTGCCAGCACAGAGGGGGACGGGGACACTGAAGCTTTCTTT; v_call: TRBV27; j_call: TRBJ1-1; clone_size: few; d_call: NA
cdr3_aa: CATSRDGTSGGQETQYF; cdr3_nt: TGTGCCACCAGCAGAGATGGGACTAGCGGGGGTCAAGAGACCCAGTACTTC; v_call: TRBV15; j_call: TRBJ2-5; clone_size: few; d_call: TRBD2
cdr3_aa: CASSQDSSGRYNEQFF; cdr3_nt: TGTGCCAGCAGCCAAGATTCTAGCGGGAGATACAATGAGCAGTTCTTC; v_call: TRBV3-1; j_call: TRBJ2-1; clone_size: few; d_call: TRBD2
cdr3_aa: CASSEVGVTEAFF; cdr3_nt: TGCGCCAGCAGTGAAGTCGGGGTAACTGAAGCTTTCTTT; v_call: TRBV10-2; j_call: TRBJ1-1; clone_size: few; d_call: NA
cdr3_aa: CASSRQGDTQYF; cdr3_nt: TGTGCCAGCAGCCGACAGGGAGATACGCAGTATTTT; v_call: TRBV6-5; j_call: TRBJ2-3; clone_size: many; d_call: TRBD1
cdr3_aa: CASSSNGQPYYNEQFF; cdr3_nt: TGTGCCAGCAGTTCCAATGGCCAGCCTTACTACAATGAGCAGTTCTTC; v_call: TRBV28; j_call: TRBJ2-1; clone_size: few; d_call: NA
cdr3_aa: CASSPRTGGAGELFF; cdr3_nt: TGCGCCAGCAGCCCGAGGACAGGGGGTGCCGGGGAGCTGTTTTTT; v_call: TRBV5-1; j_call: TRBJ2-2; clone_size: few; d_call: TRBD1
cdr3_aa: CASSPTGQGINEQFF; cdr3_nt: TGCGCCAGCAGCCCCACGGGACAGGGCATCAATGAGCAGTTCTTC; v_call: TRBV5-1; j_call: TRBJ2-1; clone_size: NA; d_call: TRBD1
cdr3_aa: CASSFLSRGGAGTEAFF; cdr3_nt: TGTGCCAGCAGTTTTTTGAGCCGAGGGGGCGCCGGCACTGAAGCTTTCTTT; v_call: TRBV28; j_call: TRBJ1-1; clone_size: NA; d_call: TRBD1
cdr3_aa: CASSNQQGGVTEAFF; cdr3_nt: TGCGCCAGCAGCAACCAACAGGGGGGTGTCACTGAAGCTTTCTTT; v_call: TRBV5-1; j_call: TRBJ1-1; clone_size: NA; d_call: TRBD1
cdr3_aa: CASSGRASQETQYF; cdr3_nt: TGTGCCAGCAGCGGACGGGCGTCCCAAGAGACCCAGTACTTC; v_call: TRBV28; j_call: TRBJ2-5; clone_size: NA; d_call: NA
cdr3_aa: CSARFPATGELFF; cdr3_nt: TGCAGTGCTAGGTTCCCAGCCACCGGGGAGCTGTTTTTT; v_call: TRBV20-1; j_call: TRBJ2-2; clone_size: many; d_call: NA
cdr3_aa: CASSHARQGRSTGELFF; cdr3_nt: TGTGCCAGCAGTCATGCCCGACAGGGACGTAGCACCGGGGAGCTGTTTTTT; v_call: TRBV6-1; j_call: TRBJ2-2; clone_size: few; d_call: TRBD1
cdr3_aa: CASSARATTDTQYF; cdr3_nt: TGTGCCAGCAGCGCCCGGGCAACCACAGATACGCAGTATTTT; v_call: TRBV7-9; j_call: TRBJ2-3; clone_size: once; d_call: NA
cdr3_aa: CASSLAEGRIKPQHF; cdr3_nt: TGTGCCAGCAGCTTGGCCGAAGGAAGAATTAAGCCCCAGCATTTT; v_call: TRBV5-8; j_call: TRBJ1-5; clone_size: NA; d_call: NA
cdr3_aa: CATSREQGVDEQYF; cdr3_nt: TGTGCCACCAGCAGAGAACAGGGCGTGGACGAGCAGTACTTC; v_call: TRBV15; j_call: TRBJ2-7; clone_size: few; d_call: NA
cdr3_aa: CASSPAGRTNQPQHF; cdr3_nt: TGTGCCAGCAGCCCAGCTGGGAGGACCAATCAGCCCCAGCATTTT; v_call: TRBV4-2; j_call: TRBJ1-5; clone_size: few; d_call: NA
cdr3_aa: CASSLAVTSNQPQHF; cdr3_nt: TGTGCCAGCAGTTTAGCAGTGACAAGCAATCAGCCCCAGCATTTT; v_call: TRBV12-3/TRBV12-4; j_call: TRBJ1-5; clone_size: NA; d_call: NA
cdr3_aa: CATSDPPPGNNEQFF; cdr3_nt: TGTGCCACCAGTGACCCCCCCCCAGGGAACAATGAGCAGTTCTTC; v_call: TRBV24-1; j_call: TRBJ2-1; clone_size: few; d_call: NA
cdr3_aa: CASSLAGGQGNYEQYF; cdr3_nt: TGCGCCAGCAGCTTGGCCGGAGGGCAGGGGAACTACGAGCAGTACTTC; v_call: TRBV5-1; j_call: TRBJ2-7; clone_size: NA; d_call: NA
cdr3_aa: CASSEAFWPANTGELFF; cdr3_nt: TGTGCCAGCAGTGAAGCTTTTTGGCCCGCGAACACCGGGGAGCTGTTTTTT; v_call: TRBV6-1; j_call: TRBJ2-2; clone_size: few; d_call: NA
cdr3_aa: CSVEGDRVETQYF; cdr3_nt: TGCAGCGTTGAAGGTGACAGAGTAGAGACCCAGTACTTC; v_call: TRBV29-1; j_call: TRBJ2-5; clone_size: NA; d_call: NA
cdr3_aa: CASSPQGAGYEQYF; cdr3_nt: TGTGCCAGCAGCCCACAGGGGGCCGGGTACGAGCAGTACTTC; v_call: TRBV7-2; j_call: TRBJ2-7; clone_size: once; d_call: TRBD1
cdr3_aa: CASSLDYLSGNTIYF; cdr3_nt: TGTGCCAGCAGCTTAGACTACCTCTCTGGAAACACCATATATTTT; v_call: TRBV7-2; j_call: TRBJ1-3; clone_size: few; d_call: NA
cdr3_aa: CASSLYVDNEQFF; cdr3_nt: TGTGCCAGCAGCTTATATGTAGACAATGAGCAGTTCTTC; v_call: TRBV7-9; j_call: TRBJ2-1; clone_size: few; d_call: NA
cdr3_aa: CASKRGQETQYF; cdr3_nt: TGTGCCAGCAAGAGGGGGCAAGAGACCCAGTACTTC; v_call: TRBV12-3/TRBV12-4; j_call: TRBJ2-5; clone_size: many; d_call: NA
cdr3_aa: CASSWSPGETQYF; cdr3_nt: TGTGCCAGCAGTTGGAGTCCGGGGGAGACCCAGTACTTC; v_call: TRBV11-2; j_call: TRBJ2-5; clone_size: few; d_call: NA
cdr3_aa: CAISDGTGGAGSPLHF; cdr3_nt: TGTGCCATCAGTGACGGGACAGGGGGCGCAGGTTCACCCCTCCACTTT; v_call: TRBV10-3; j_call: TRBJ1-6; clone_size: NA; d_call: TRBD1
cdr3_aa: CASSRIIQGQTGELFF; cdr3_nt: TGTGCCAGCAGCCGAATTATACAGGGCCAAACCGGGGAGCTGTTTTTT; v_call: TRBV5-4; j_call: TRBJ2-2; clone_size: NA; d_call: NA
cdr3_aa: CASTLLAGGNEQFF; cdr3_nt: TGTGCCAGCACCTTACTAGCGGGAGGCAATGAGCAGTTCTTC; v_call: TRBV3-1; j_call: TRBJ2-1; clone_size: NA; d_call: TRBD2
cdr3_aa: CASRGQGSYNEQFF; cdr3_nt: TGCGCCAGCAGGGGACAGGGATCCTACAATGAGCAGTTCTTC; v_call: TRBV10-2; j_call: TRBJ2-1; clone_size: many; d_call: TRBD1
cdr3_aa: CASSLARIRTDTQYF; cdr3_nt: TGTGCCAGCAGCTTAGCGCGAATACGCACAGATACGCAGTATTTT; v_call: TRBV11-2; j_call: TRBJ2-3; clone_size: NA; d_call: NA
cdr3_aa: CASSAGQFQPQHF; cdr3_nt: TGTGCCAGCTCAGCGGGACAATTCCAGCCCCAGCATTTT; v_call: TRBV18; j_call: TRBJ1-5; clone_size: NA; d_call: NA
cdr3_aa: CASSQTGQGNEKLFF; cdr3_nt: TGTGCCAGCAGCCAGACGGGACAGGGGAATGAAAAACTGTTTTTT; v_call: TRBV7-9; j_call: TRBJ1-4; clone_size: NA; d_call: TRBD1
cdr3_aa: CASTAGQGANEQFF; cdr3_nt: TGTGCCAGCACCGCCGGACAGGGGGCGAATGAGCAGTTCTTC; v_call: TRBV12-3/TRBV12-4; j_call: TRBJ2-1; clone_size: few; d_call: TRBD1
cdr3_aa: CSARVISGGSYNEQFF; cdr3_nt: TGCAGTGCTAGAGTAATTAGCGGGGGGTCCTACAATGAGCAGTTCTTC; v_call: TRBV20-1; j_call: TRBJ2-1; clone_size: few; d_call: TRBD2
cdr3_aa: CSAKTNRDYQETQYF; cdr3_nt: TGCAGTGCTAAAACCAACCGGGACTACCAAGAGACCCAGTACTTC; v_call: TRBV20-1; j_call: TRBJ2-5; clone_size: NA; d_call: NA
cdr3_aa: CASSPGLSITDTQYF; cdr3_nt: TGTGCCAGCAGCCCGGGACTATCCATCACAGATACGCAGTATTTT; v_call: TRBV14; j_call: TRBJ2-3; clone_size: NA; d_call: TRBD2
cdr3_aa: CASSLGSSLTYEQYF; cdr3_nt: TGTGCCAGTAGTCTTGGGTCTAGCCTCACCTACGAGCAGTACTTC; v_call: TRBV19; j_call: TRBJ2-7; clone_size: few; d_call: NA